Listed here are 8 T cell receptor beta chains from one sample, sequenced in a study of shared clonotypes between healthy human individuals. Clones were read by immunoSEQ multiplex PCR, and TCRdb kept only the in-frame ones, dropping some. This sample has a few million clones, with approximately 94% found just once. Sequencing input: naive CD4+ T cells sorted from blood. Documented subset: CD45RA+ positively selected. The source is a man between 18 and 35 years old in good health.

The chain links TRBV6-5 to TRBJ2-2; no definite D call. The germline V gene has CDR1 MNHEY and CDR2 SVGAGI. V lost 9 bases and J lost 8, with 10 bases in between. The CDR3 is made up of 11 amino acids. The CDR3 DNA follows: TGTGCCAGTAGAGATGGGGGGGAGCTGTTTTTT. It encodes CASRDGGELFF.

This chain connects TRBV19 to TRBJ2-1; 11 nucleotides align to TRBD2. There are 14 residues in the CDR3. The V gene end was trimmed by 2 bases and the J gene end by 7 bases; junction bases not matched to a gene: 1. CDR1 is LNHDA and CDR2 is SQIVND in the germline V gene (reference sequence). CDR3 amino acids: CASSILAGGNEQFF. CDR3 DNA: TGTGCCAGTAGTATACTAGCGGGAGGTAATGAGCAGTTCTTC.

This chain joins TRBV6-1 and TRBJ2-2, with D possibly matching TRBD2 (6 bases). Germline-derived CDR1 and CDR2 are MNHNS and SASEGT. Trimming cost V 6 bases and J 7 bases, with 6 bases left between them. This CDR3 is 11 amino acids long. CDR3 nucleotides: TGTGCCAGCAGGGGAGGCGGGGAGCTGTTTTTT. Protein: CASRGGGELFF.

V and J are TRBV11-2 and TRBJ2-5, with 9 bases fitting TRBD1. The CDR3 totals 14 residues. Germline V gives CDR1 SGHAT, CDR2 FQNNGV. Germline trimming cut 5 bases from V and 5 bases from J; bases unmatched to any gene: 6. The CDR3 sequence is CASSRTGGAETQYF. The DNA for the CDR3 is TGTGCCAGCAGCCGTACAGGGGGCGCGGAGACCCAGTACTTC. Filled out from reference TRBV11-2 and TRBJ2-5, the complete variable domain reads EAGVAQSPRYKIIEKRQSVAFWCNPISGHATLYWYQQILGQGPKLLIQFQNNGVVDDSQLPKDRFSAERLKGVDSTLKIQPAKLEDSAVYLCASSRTGGAETQYFGPGTRLLVL.

DNA of the CDR3: TGTGCCACCAGCAGAGATCGTGGGGGTTGGGCTGAAGCTTTCTTT. It yields the protein CATSRDRGGWAEAFF. This chain connects TRBV15 to TRBJ1-1, with D possibly being TRBD1 (5 bases). The CDR3 is made up of 15 amino acids. Germline lookup yields CDR1 LNHNV and CDR2 YYDKDF (reference sequence). Trimming pared 0 bases from V and 6 bases from J, leaving 14 bases between.

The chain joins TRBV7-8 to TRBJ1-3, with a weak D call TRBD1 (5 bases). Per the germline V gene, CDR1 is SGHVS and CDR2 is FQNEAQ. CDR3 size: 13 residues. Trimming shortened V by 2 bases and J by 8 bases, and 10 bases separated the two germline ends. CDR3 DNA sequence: TGTGCCAGCAGCTTATCCAGGGTTGACACCATATATTTT. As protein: CASSLSRVDTIYF.

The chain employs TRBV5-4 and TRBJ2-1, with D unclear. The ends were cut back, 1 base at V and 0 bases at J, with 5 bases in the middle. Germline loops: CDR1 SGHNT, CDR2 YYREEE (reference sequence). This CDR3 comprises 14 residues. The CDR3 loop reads CASSLWFSYNEQFF. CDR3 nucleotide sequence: TGTGCCAGCAGCTTGTGGTTCTCCTACAATGAGCAGTTCTTC.

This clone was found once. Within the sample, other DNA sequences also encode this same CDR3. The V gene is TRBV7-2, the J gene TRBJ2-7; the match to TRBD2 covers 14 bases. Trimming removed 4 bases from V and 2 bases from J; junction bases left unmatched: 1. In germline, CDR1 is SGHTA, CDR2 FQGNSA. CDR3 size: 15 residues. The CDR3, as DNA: TGTGCCAGCAGCTGGACTAGCGGGGGGACCTACGAGCAGTACTTC. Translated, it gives CASSWTSGGTYEQYF.